This T cell receptor (beta chain) was sequenced during a study of blood T cell repertoires in COVID-19. Whole-study context: The United States, Italy and Spain were the sources of the acute and convalescent COVID-19 samples. Nucleic acid was either cDNA or gDNA, and it came from T cells, B-cell-depleted T cells, or PBMCs.

As handled by the study authors: Reference gene primer amplification yielded estimated nucleated cell counts. Data came from immunoSEQ multiplex PCR; TCRdb stores just in-frame clones and leaves some out. That table supplies the V and J calls and clone size; D and trimming were determined from the DNA. The table includes about 49,000 clones, 80% to 90% detected once. The CDR3 has 14 amino acids. In germline, CDR1 is SGHAT, CDR2 FQNNGV. V dropped 11 bases and J dropped 7; count of bases not matched to a gene: 11. Enrolment of Seattle patients took place during active infection, and they were followed longitudinally.

The rearrangement joins TRBV11-2 to TRBJ1-2, with TRBD1 matching 12 bases. Material: peripheral blood. This clonotype was sampled from a woman at least 80 years old with COVID-19, enrolled during active disease. CDR3 DNA sequence: TGTGCCGGCGCTATGGGACAGGGGGCGTTTGGCTACACCTTC. This gives the protein CAGAMGQGAFGYTF.